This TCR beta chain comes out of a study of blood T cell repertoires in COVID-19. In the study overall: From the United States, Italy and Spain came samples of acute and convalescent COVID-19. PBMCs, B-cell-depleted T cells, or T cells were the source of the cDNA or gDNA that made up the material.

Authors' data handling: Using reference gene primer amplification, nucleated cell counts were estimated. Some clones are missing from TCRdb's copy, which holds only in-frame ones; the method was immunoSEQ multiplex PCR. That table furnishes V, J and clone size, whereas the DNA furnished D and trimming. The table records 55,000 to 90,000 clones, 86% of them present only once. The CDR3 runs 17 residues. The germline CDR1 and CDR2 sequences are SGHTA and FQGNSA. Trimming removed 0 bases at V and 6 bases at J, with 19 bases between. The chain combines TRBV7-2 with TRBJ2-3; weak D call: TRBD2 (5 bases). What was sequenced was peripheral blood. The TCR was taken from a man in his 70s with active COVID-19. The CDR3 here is CASSLAPLSIGVDTQYF. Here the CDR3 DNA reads TGTGCCAGCAGCTTAGCACCCCTCTCAATCGGGGTGGATACGCAGTATTTT.